This T cell receptor (beta chain) was profiled in a study of shared clonotypes between healthy human individuals. Sequenced by immunoSEQ multiplex PCR; TCRdb stores in-frame clones only, minus some. The sample consists of under 1 million clones, approximately 97% of them appearing once. The naive CD8 subset, CD45RO-negative cells positively selected for CCR7, excluded terminally differentiated effector memory CD45RA+ cells. Input material: naive CD8+ T cells sorted from blood. The clonotype was recovered from a man in his thirties or forties in good health.

The CDR3 region has the DNA TGTGCCAGCAGGGTTACCACCGGGGAGCTGTTTTTT. It is translated as CASRVTTGELFF. The rearrangement joins TRBV2 to TRBJ2-2; D unclear. Trimming pared 6 bases from V and 4 bases from J, leaving 6 bases between. The CDR3 extends over 12 amino acids. Looked up from germline, CDR1 is SNHLY and CDR2 is FYNNEI.